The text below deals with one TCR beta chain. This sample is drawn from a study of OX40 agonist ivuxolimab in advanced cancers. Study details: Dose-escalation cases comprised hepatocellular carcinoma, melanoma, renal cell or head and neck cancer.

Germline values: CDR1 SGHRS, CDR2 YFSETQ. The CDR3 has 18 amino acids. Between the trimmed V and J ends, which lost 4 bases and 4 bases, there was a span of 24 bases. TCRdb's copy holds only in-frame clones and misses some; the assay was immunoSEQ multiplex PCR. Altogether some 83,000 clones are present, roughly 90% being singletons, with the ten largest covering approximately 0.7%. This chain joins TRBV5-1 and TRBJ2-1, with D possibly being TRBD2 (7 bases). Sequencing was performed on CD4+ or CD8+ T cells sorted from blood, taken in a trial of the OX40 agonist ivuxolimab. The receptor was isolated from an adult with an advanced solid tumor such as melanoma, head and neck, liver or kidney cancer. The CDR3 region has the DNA TGCGCCAGCAGCCGATACAACGACCGGGGGGCGTCTTACAATGAGCAGTTCTTC. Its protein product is CASSRYNDRGASYNEQFF.